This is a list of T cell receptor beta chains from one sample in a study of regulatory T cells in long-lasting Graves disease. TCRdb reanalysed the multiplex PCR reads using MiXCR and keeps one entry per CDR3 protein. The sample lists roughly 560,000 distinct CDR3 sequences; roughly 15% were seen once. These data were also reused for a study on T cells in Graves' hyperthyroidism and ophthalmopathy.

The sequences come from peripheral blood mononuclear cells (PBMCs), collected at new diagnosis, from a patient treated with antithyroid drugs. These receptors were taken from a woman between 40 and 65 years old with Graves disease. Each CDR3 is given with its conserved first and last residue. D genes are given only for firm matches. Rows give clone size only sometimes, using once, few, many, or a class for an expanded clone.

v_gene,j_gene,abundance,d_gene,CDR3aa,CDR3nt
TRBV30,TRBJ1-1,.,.,CAWSPPVGGGWGRNTEAFF,TGTGCCTGGAGTCCACCTGTGGGGGGAGGCTGGGGGAGGAACACTGAAGCTTTCTTT
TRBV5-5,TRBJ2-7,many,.,CASSLDGQSYEQYF,TGTGCCAGCAGCTTGGACGGACAGAGCTACGAGCAGTACTTC
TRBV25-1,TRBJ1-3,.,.,CASSFKGTFSGNTIYF,TGTGCCAGCAGTTTTAAGGGGACATTCTCTGGAAACACCATATATTTT
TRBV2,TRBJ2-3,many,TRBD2,CAISPRGLAGVYPSTDTQYF,TGTGCCATCTCCCCAAGGGGTCTAGCGGGGGTCTACCCGAGCACAGATACGCAGTATTTT
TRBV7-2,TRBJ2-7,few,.,CASSLLVASYEQYF,TGTGCCAGCAGCTTATTAGTAGCATCCTACGAGCAGTACTTC
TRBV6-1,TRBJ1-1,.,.,CASSASRNTEAFF,TGTGCCAGCAGCGCATCAAGGAACACTGAAGCTTTCTTT
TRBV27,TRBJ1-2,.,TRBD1,CASSHAGQVYGYTF,TGTGCCAGCAGTCATGCGGGACAGGTCTATGGCTACACCTTC
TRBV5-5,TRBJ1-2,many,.,CASSLSQANYGYTF,TGTGCCAGCAGCTTGTCTCAGGCTAACTATGGCTACACCTTC
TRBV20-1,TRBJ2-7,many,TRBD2,CSAQRLAGAVGEQYF,TGCAGTGCCCAGAGATTAGCGGGGGCCGTGGGCGAGCAGTACTTC
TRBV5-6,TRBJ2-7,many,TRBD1,CASSSGQGQYEQYF,TGTGCCAGCAGCTCCGGACAGGGTCAATACGAGCAGTACTTC
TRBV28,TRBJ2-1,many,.,CASRAYNEQFF,TGTGCCAGCAGGGCGTACAATGAGCAGTTCTTC
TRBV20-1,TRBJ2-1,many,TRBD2,CSANLPGTSGGPRYNEQFF,TGCAGTGCTAACCTTCCTGGGACTAGCGGGGGCCCCAGGTACAATGAGCAGTTCTTC
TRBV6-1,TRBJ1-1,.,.,CASSKGPGGEAFF,TGTGCCAGCAGTAAGGGCCCTGGTGGCGAAGCTTTCTTT
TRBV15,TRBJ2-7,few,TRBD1,CATSSRDSYEQYF,TGTGCCACCAGCAGTAGGGACAGCTACGAGCAGTACTTC
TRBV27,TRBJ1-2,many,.,CASTSSPSYGYTF,TGTGCCAGCACTTCCAGCCCCTCTTATGGCTACACCTTC
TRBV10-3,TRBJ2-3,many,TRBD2,CAISRGLAGPDTQYF,TGTGCCATCAGTCGGGGACTAGCGGGACCAGATACGCAGTATTTT
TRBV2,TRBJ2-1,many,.,CASKYGGLRSSYNEQFF,TGTGCCAGCAAATACGGGGGGCTTCGAAGCTCCTACAATGAGCAGTTCTTC
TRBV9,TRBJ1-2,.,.,CASSTQREGYTF,TGTGCCAGCTCCACGCAAAGGGAGGGCTACACCTTC
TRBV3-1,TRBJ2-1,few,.,CASSPPRENEQFF,TGTGCCAGCAGCCCACCCAGGGAAAATGAGCAGTTCTTC
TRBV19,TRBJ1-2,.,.,CASSQQINGGYTF,TGTGCCAGTAGCCAACAGATCAACGGGGGCTACACCTTC
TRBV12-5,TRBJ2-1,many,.,CASVEGTVYNEQFF,TGTGCTAGTGTCGAAGGGACGGTCTACAATGAGCAGTTCTTC
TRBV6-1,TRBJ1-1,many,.,CASSEVGGGFF,TGTGCCAGCAGTGAGGTAGGGGGAGGGTTCTTT
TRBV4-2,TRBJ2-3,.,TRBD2,CASSRGAGGSTDTQYF,TGTGCCAGCAGCCGAGGAGCGGGGGGGAGCACAGATACGCAGTATTTT
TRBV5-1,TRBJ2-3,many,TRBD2,CASSSGTSGSSTDTQYF,TGCGCCAGCAGCTCCGGGACTAGCGGATCTAGCACAGATACGCAGTATTTT
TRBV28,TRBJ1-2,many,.,CASGWGNGYTF,TGTGCCAGCGGATGGGGGAACGGCTACACCTTC
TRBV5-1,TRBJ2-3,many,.,CASSAAGTDTQYF,TGCGCCAGCAGCGCCGCAGGGACAGATACGCAGTATTTT
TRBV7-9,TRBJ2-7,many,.,CASSLGQASYEQYF,TGTGCCAGCAGCTTGGGGCAGGCTAGTTACGAGCAGTACTTC
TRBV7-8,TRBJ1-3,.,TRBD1,CASSPTDRGFKDTIYF,TGTGCCAGCAGCCCTACCGACAGGGGGTTTAAAGACACCATATATTTT
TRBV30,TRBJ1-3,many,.,CAWILGGTGNTIYF,TGTGCCTGGATCCTAGGGGGAACTGGAAACACCATATATTTT